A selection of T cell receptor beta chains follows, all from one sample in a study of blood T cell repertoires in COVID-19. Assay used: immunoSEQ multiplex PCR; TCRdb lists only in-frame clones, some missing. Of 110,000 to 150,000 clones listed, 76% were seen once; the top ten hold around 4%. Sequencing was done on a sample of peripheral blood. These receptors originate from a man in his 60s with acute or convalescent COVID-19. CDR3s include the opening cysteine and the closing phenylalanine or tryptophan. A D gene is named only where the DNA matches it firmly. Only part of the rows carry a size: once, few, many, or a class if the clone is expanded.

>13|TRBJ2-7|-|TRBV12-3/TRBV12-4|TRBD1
TGTGCCAGCAGTAGGACAGGGACCTACGAGCAGTACTTC
CASSRTGTYEQYF
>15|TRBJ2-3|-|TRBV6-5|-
TGTGCCAGCAGTTACAGGGCCAGGGTCACAGATACGCAGTATTTT
CASSYRARVTDTQYF
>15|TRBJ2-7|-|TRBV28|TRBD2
TGTGCCAGCAGCCCATATTGGCGGGAGAACGACGAGCAGTACTTC
CASSPYWRENDEQYF
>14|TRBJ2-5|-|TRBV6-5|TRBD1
TGTGCCAGCGGGCAATACAGGGGCGAGGAGACCCAGTACTTC
CASGQYRGEETQYF
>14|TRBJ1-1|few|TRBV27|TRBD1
TGTGCCAGCAGTCGGGGACAGGGAGGATCTGAAGCTTTCTTT
CASSRGQGGSEAFF
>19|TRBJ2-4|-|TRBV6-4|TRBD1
TGTGCCAGCAGATCCTCCTTTGAACAGGGGGCGCTGGGCAAAAACATTCAGTACTTC
CASRSSFEQGALGKNIQYF
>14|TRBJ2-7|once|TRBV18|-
TGTGCCAGCTCACAAGGACAAGATGGCCACGAGCAGTACTTC
CASSQGQDGHEQYF
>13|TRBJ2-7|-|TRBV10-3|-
TGTGCCATCAGTGGGACAGTGGAATACGAGCAGTACTTC
CAISGTVEYEQYF
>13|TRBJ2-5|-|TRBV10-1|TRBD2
TGCGCCAGCAGCCAGAGCGGGAGAGGGACCCAGTACTTC
CASSQSGRGTQYF
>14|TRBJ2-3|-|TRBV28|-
TGTGCCAGCAGACAAGACGACTACTTGGATACGCAGTATTTT
CASRQDDYLDTQYF
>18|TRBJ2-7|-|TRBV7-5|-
TGTGCCAAATCAACCTGGCGGGGACTACTAATCAGCTCCTACGAGCAGTACTTC
CAKSTWRGLLISSYEQYF
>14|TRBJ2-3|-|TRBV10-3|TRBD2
TGTGCCATCAGTGAACTAGCGAGCACAGATACGCAGTATTTT
CAISELASTDTQYF
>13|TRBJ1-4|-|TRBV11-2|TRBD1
TGTGCCAGCAGCCCAGGGACAGATAGAAAACTGTTTTTT
CASSPGTDRKLFF
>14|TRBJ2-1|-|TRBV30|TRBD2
TGTGCCTGGACGTCGGGACTAGCGGACAATGAGCAGTTCTTC
CAWTSGLADNEQFF
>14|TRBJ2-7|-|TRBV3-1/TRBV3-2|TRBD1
TGTGCCAGCAGCCAAGATGTACAGGGGTACGAGCAGTACTTC
CASSQDVQGYEQYF
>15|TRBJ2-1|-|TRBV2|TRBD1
TGTGCCAGCAGTCCTGGACAGGGGATTTGGAATGAGCAGTTCTTC
CASSPGQGIWNEQFF
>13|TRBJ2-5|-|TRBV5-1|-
TGCGCCAGCAGCCCTCTAGAGGTAGAGACCCAGTACTTC
CASSPLEVETQYF
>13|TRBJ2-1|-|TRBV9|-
TGTGCCAGCAGCGTAGCCAGGGCAAATGAGCAGTTCTTC
CASSVARANEQFF
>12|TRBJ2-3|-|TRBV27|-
TGTGCCAGCCAAACGGGGATCGATACGCAGTATTTT
CASQTGIDTQYF
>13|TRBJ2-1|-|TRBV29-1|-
TGCAGCGTTGCGAGCCTGCCTCTTGATGAGCAGTTCTTC
CSVASLPLDEQFF
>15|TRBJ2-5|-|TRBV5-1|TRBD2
TGCGCCAGCAGCTCGGGAGGACTAGCGGGAGGGTCCCAGTACTTC
CASSSGGLAGGSQYF
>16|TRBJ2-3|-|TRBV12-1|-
TGTGCCAGCAGCCCCCGCCGACAGGGCCGCACAGATACGCAGTATTTT
CASSPRRQGRTDTQYF
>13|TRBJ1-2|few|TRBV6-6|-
TGTGCCAGCAGTCAACAGGACAACTATGGCTACACCTTC
CASSQQDNYGYTF
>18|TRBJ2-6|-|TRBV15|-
TGTGCCACCAGCAGAGACTCTCTAGGAAGCTCTGGGGCCAACGTCCTGACTTTC
CATSRDSLGSSGANVLTF
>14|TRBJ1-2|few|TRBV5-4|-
TGTGCCAGCAGCTTGGACAGGTGGGCTAGTGGCTACACCTTC
CASSLDRWASGYTF
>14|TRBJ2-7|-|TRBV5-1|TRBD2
TGCGCCAGCAGCCCGGGAGGGCCGTCTGAGGAGCAGTACTTC
CASSPGGPSEEQYF
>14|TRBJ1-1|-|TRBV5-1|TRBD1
TGCGCCAGCAGCCTGTTGGACAGGGCGGCTGAAGCTTTCTTT
CASSLLDRAAEAFF